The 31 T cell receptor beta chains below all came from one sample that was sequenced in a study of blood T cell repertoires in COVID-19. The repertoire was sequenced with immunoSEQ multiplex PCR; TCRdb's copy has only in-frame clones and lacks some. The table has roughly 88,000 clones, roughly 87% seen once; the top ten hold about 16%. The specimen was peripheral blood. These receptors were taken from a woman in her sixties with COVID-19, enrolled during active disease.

CDR3 in DNA: TGCAGTGCTGGTGGAGGGCCCCGTGGGACTGGCCAAGAGACCCAGTACTTC. This sequence encodes CSAGGGPRGTGQETQYF. The chain is built from TRBV20-1 and TRBJ2-5, with D tentatively TRBD2 (6 bases). V lost 5 bases and J 1 base, leaving 23 bases between the germline ends. Germline V gene data show CDR1 as DFQATT and CDR2 as SNEGSKA (reference sequence). CDR3 length: 17 amino acids.

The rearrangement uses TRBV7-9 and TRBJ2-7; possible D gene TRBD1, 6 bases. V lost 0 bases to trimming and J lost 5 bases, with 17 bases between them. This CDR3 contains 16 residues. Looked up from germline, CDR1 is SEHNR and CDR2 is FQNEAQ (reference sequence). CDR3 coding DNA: TGTGCCAGCAGCTTAGCGCCGAGAGGATGGACAGACGAGCAGTACTTC. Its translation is CASSLAPRGWTDEQYF.

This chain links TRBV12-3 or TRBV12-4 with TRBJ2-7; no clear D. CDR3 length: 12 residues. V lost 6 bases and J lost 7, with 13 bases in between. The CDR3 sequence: CASSSTKREQYF. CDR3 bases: TGTGCCAGCAGCTCAACGAAGAGGGAGCAGTACTTC.

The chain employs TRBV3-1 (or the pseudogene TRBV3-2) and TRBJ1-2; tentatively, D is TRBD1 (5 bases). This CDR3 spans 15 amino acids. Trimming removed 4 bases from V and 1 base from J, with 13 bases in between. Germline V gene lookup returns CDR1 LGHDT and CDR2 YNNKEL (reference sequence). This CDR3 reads CASSPRRQGNYGYTF. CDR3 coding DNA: TGTGCCAGCAGCCCCAGGCGGCAGGGTAACTATGGCTACACCTTC.

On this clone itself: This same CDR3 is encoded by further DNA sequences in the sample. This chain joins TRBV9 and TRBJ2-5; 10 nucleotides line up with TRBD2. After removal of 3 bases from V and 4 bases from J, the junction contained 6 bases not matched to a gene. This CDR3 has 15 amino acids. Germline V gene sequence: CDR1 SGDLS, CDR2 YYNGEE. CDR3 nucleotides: TGTGCCAGCAGCGGTAGCGGGGGGTTCTCAGAGACCCAGTACTTC. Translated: CASSGSGGFSETQYF.

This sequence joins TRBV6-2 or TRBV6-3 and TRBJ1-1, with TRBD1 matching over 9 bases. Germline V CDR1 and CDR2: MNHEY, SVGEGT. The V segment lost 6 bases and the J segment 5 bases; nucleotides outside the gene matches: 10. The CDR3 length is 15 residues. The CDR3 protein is CASSHRDRVVTEAFF. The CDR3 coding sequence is TGTGCCAGCAGCCACCGGGACAGGGTCGTAACTGAAGCTTTCTTT.

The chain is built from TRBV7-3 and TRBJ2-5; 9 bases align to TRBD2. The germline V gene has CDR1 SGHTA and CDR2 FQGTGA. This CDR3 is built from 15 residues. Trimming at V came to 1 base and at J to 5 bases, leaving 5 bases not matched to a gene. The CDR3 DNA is TGTGCCAGCAGCTTAAGTAGCGGGGGTCGGGAGACCCAGTACTTC. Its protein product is CASSLSSGGRETQYF.

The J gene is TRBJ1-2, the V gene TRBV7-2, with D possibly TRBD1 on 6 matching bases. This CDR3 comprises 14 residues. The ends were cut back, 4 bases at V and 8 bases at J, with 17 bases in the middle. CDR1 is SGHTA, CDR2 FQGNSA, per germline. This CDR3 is CASSYQQGVKGYTF. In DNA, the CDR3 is TGTGCCAGCAGCTACCAACAGGGTGTAAAAGGCTACACCTTC.

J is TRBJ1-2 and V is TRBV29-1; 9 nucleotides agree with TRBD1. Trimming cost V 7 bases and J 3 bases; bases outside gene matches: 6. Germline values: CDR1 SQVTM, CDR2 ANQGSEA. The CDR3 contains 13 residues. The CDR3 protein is CSASGQGDYGYTF. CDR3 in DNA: TGCAGCGCATCGGGACAGGGAGACTATGGCTACACCTTC.

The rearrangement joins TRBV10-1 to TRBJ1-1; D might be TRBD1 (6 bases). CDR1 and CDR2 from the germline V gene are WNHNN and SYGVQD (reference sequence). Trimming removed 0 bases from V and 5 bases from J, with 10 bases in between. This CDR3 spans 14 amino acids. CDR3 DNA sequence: TGCGCCAGCAGTGAGTCAAGAGGGGGAACTGAAGCTTTCTTT. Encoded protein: CASSESRGGTEAFF.

The CDR3 sequence: CASSLVAGGRQPQHF. CDR3 bases: TGTGCCAGCAGCTTAGTAGCCGGGGGTCGTCAGCCCCAGCATTTT. The chain is built from TRBV7-2 and TRBJ1-5; tentatively, D is TRBD1 (5 bases). This CDR3 contains 15 residues. V was shortened by 1 base and J by 6 bases, with 13 bases between the two germline ends. CDR1 and CDR2 (germline): SGHTA, FQGNSA.

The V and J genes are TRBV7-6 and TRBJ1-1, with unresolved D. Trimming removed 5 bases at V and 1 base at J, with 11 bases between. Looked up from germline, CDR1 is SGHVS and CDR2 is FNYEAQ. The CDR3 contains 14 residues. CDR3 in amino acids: CASSRRVGNTEAFF. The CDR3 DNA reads TGTGCCAGCAGCCGCCGGGTAGGGAACACTGAAGCTTTCTTT.

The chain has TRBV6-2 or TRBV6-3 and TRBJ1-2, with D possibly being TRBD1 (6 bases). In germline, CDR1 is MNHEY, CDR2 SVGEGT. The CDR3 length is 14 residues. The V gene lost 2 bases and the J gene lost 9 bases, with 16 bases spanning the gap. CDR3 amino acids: CASSYRDTSGSYTF. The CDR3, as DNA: TGTGCCAGCAGTTACCGGGACACCTCCGGGAGCTACACCTTC.

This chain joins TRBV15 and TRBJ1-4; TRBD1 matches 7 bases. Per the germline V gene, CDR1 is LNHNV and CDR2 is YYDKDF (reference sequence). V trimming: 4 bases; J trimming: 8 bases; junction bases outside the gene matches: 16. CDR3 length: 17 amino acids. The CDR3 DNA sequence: TGTGCCACCAGCAACCCTACAGGGGAAGGTCGCTCAGAAAAACTGTTTTTT. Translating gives CATSNPTGEGRSEKLFF.

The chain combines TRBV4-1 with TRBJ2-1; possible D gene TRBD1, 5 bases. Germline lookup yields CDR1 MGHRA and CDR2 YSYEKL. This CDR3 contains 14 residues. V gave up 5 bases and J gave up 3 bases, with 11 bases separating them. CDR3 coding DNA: TGCGCCAGCAGCTCCCGGCAGGGCTACAATGAGCAGTTCTTC. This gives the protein CASSSRQGYNEQFF.

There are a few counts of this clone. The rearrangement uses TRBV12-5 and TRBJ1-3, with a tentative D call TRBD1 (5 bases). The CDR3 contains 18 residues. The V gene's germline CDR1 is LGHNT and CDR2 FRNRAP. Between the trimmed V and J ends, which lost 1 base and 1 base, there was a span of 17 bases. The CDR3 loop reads CASGLAYARDRSGNTIYF. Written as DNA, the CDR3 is TGTGCTAGTGGTTTGGCTTATGCCAGGGATAGATCTGGAAACACCATATATTTT.

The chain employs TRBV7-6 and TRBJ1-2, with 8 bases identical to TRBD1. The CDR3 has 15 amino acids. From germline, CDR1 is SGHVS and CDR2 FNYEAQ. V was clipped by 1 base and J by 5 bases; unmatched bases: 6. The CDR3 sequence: CASSLEATGVYGYTF. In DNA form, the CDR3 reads TGTGCCAGCAGCTTAGAGGCGACAGGGGTTTATGGCTACACCTTC.

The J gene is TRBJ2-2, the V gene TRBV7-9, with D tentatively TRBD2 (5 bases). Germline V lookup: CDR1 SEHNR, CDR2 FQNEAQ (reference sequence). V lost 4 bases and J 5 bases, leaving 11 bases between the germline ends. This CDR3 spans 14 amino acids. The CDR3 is CASSSEGGTGELFF. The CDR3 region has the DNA TGTGCCAGCAGCTCAGAGGGCGGTACCGGGGAGCTGTTTTTT.

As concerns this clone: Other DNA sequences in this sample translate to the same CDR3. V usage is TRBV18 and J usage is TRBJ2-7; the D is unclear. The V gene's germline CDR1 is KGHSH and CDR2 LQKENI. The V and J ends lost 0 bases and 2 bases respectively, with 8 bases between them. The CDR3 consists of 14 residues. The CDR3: CASSPPSGTYEQYF. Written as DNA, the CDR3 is TGTGCCAGCTCACCACCGTCAGGAACCTACGAGCAGTACTTC.

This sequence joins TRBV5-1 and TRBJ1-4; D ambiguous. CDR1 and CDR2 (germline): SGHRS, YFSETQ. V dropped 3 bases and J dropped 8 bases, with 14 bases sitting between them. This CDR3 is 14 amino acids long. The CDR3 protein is CASSWGVNIEKLFF. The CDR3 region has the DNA TGCGCCAGCAGCTGGGGAGTAAATATCGAAAAACTGTTTTTT.

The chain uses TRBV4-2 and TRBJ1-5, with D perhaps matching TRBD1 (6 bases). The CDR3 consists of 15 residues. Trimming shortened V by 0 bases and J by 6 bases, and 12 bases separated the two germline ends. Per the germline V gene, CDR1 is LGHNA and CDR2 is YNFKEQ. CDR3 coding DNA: TGTGCCAGCAGCCAAGATTACAGGGAGGGTCAGCCCCAGCATTTT. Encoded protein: CASSQDYREGQPQHF.

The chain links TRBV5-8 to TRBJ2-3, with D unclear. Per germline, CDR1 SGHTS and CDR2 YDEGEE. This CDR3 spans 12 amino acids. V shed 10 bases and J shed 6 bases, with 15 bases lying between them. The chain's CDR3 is CARSGYVDTQYF. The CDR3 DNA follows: TGTGCCCGATCCGGGTACGTGGATACGCAGTATTTT.

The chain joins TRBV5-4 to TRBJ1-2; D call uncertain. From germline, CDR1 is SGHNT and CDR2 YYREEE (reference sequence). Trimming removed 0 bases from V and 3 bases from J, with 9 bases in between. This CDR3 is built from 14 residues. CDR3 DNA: TGTGCCAGCAGCTTGGGTGGAGTACACTATGGCTACACCTTC. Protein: CASSLGGVHYGYTF.

The CDR3, as DNA: TGTGCCAGCAGCTTAGCCTCGGGAAGGACTGAAGCTTTCTTT. It encodes CASSLASGRTEAFF. The chain uses TRBV7-2 and TRBJ1-1, with D uncertain. The CDR3 is 14 amino acids. Germline V gives CDR1 SGHTA, CDR2 FQGNSA. V was shortened by 0 bases and J by 5 bases, with 10 bases between the two germline ends.

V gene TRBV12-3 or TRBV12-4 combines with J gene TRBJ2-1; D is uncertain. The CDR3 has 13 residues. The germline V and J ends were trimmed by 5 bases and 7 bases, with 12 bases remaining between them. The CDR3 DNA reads TGTGCCAGCAGTACAATCCAGAAGAATGAGCAGTTCTTC. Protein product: CASSTIQKNEQFF.

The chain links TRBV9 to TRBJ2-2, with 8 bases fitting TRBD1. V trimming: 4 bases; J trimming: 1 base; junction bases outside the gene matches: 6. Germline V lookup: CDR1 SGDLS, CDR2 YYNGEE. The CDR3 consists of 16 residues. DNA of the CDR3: TGTGCCAGCAGCCCACCTGGACAGGGGAACACCGGGGAGCTGTTTTTT. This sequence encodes CASSPPGQGNTGELFF.

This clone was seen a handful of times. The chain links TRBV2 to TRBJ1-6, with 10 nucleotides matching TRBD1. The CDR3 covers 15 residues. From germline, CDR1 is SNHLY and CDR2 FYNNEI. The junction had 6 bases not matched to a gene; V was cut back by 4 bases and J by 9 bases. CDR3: CASSGTGTGVSPLHF. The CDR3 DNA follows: TGTGCCAGCAGTGGCACCGGGACAGGGGTTTCACCCCTCCACTTT.

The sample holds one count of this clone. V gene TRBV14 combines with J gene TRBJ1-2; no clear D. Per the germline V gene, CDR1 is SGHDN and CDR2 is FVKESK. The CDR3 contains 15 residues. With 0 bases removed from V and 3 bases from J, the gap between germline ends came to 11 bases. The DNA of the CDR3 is TGTGCCAGCAGCCAAGATGTGTGGGGAGACTATGGCTACACCTTC. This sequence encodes CASSQDVWGDYGYTF.

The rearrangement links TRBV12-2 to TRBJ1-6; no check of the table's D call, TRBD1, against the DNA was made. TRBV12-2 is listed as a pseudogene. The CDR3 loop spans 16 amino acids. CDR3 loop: CASRLIRQAQNSPLHF. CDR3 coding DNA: TGTGCAAGTCGCCTAATTAGACAGGCCCAAAATTCACCCCTCCACTTT.

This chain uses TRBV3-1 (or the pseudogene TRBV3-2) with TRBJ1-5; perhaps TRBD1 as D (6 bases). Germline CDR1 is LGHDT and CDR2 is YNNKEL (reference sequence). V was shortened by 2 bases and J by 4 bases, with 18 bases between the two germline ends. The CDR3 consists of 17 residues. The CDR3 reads CASSQKRGTYFNQPQHF. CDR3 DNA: TGTGCCAGCAGCCAAAAAAGGGGGACGTACTTTAATCAGCCCCAGCATTTT.

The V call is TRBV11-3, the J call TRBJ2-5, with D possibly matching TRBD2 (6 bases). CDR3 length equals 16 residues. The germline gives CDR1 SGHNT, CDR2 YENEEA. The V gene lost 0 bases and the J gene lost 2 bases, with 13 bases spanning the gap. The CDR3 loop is CASSLEWRDGQETQYF. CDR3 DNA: TGTGCCAGCAGCTTAGAATGGCGGGACGGTCAAGAGACCCAGTACTTC.